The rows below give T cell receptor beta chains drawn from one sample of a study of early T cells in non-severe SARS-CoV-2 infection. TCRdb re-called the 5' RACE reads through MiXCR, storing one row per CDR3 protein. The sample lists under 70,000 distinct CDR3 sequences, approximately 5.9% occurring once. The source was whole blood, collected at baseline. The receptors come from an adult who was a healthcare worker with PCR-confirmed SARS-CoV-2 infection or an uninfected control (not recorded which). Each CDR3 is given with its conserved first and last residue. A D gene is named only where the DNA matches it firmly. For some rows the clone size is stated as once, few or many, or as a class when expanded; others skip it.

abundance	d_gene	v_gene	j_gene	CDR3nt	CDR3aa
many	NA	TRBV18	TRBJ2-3	TGTGCCAGCTCACCACGAGCGGAGAGCACAGATACGCAGTATTTT	CASSPRAESTDTQYF
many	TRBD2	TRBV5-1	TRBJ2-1	TGCGCCAGCAGCTTGCTAGCGGGAGGGGATGAGCAGTTCTTC	CASSLLAGGDEQFF
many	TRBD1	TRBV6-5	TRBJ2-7	TGTGCCAGCAGTTACTCGCCCGAGACAGGGAGCTCCTACGAGCAGTACTTC	CASSYSPETGSSYEQYF
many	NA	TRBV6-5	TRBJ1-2	TGTGCCAGCAGTTACAGATGGGTATCGGGGCAGGGCTATGGCTACACCTTC	CASSYRWVSGQGYGYTF
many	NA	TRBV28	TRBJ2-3	TGTGCCACTCGGAGGGCCGGTGAAGATACGCAGTATTTT	CATRRAGEDTQYF
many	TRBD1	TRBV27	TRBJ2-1	TGTGCCAGCAGAGGACAGGTATACAATGAGCAGTTCTTC	CASRGQVYNEQFF
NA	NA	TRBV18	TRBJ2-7	TGTGCCAGCTCACCATCCCAGGGACCCTACGAGCAGTACTTC	CASSPSQGPYEQYF
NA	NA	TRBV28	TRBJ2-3	TGTGCCAGCAAGAGGGGACTTCTCACAGATACGCAGTATTTT	CASKRGLLTDTQYF
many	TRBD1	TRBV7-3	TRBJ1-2	TGTGCCAGCAGCCCCCAGACAGGGTCCAGATATGGCTACACCTTC	CASSPQTGSRYGYTF
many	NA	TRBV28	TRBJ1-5	TGTGCCAGCAGTCCCTCTCCCAGCAATCAGCCCCAGCATTTT	CASSPSPSNQPQHF
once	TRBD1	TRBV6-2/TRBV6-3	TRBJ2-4	TGTGCCAGCAGGGACAGGGGGCTAGACATTCAGTACTTC	CASRDRGLDIQYF
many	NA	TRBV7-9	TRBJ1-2	TGTGCCAGCAGCATGAGGGCCTATGGCTACACCTTC	CASSMRAYGYTF
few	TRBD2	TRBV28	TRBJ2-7	TGTGCCAGCAGTTTAGGAGGTAGCGGGATCTCCTACGAGCAGTACTTC	CASSLGGSGISYEQYF
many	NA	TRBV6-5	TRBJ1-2	TGTGCCAGCAGCTCAATGAGAGGGATCACCGAAACCTTC	CASSSMRGITETF
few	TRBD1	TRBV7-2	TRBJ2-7	TGTGCCAGCAGCCCTAGGACAGGGGAGTACGAGCAGTACTTC	CASSPRTGEYEQYF
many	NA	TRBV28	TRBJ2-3	TGTGCCAGCAGCCGTTGGCATGCCCTCGGGACAGATACGCAGTATTTT	CASSRWHALGTDTQYF
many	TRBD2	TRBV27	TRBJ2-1	TGTGCCAGCAGACCGGGACTAGCGGACAATGAGCAGTTCTTC	CASRPGLADNEQFF
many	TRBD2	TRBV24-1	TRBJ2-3	TGTGCCACCAGTGAGGCTCTAGCGGGAGCCTCAATAGGGGCGCAGTATTTT	CATSEALAGASIGAQYF
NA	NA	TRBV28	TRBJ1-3	TGTGCCAGCAGTTTGGACAGTACTGGAAACACCATATATTTT	CASSLDSTGNTIYF
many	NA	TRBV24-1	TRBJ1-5	TGTGCCACCAGTTTCGCAGGCACAAATCAGCCCCAGCATTTT	CATSFAGTNQPQHF
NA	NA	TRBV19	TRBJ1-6	TGTGCCAGTAGTATGTCAACCGCGAATTCACCCCTCCACTTT	CASSMSTANSPLHF
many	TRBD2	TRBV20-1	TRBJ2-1	TGCAGTGCTAGAGCCCTCCCCACTAGCGGGAGGGCCGTTATGGATGAGCAGTTCTTC	CSARALPTSGRAVMDEQFF
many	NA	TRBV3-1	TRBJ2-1	TGTGCCAGCAGCCAAATTTCCGGGACGCATTACAATGAGCAGTTCTTC	CASSQISGTHYNEQFF
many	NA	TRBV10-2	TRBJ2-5	TGCGCCAGCAGTGTTCGGCAGCTTGGGACCCAGTACTTC	CASSVRQLGTQYF
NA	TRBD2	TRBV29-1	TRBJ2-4	TGCAGCGTTGAAAGGACTAGCGGGAGCTCCAAAAACATTCAGTACTTC	CSVERTSGSSKNIQYF
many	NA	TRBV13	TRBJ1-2	TGTGCCAGCAGCTTAGGGCGGAGGGACCCAAACTATGGCTACACCTTC	CASSLGRRDPNYGYTF
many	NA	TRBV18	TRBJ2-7	TGTGCCAGCTCACTGCGGGGGCTAGCGGCCGGGCATTACTACGAGCAGTACTTC	CASSLRGLAAGHYYEQYF
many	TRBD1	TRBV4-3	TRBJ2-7	TGCGCCAGCAGCCAAGATGGTACAGGGGCCTACGAGCAGTACTTC	CASSQDGTGAYEQYF
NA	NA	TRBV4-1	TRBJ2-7	TGCGCCAGCAGCCAACGGGCAGACAGCTCCTACGAGCAGTACTTC	CASSQRADSSYEQYF
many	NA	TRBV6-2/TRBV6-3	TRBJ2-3	TGTGCCAGCAGCCGGACTTACACAGATACGCAGTATTTT	CASSRTYTDTQYF
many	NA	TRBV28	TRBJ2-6	TGTGCCAGCAGTTCGAGCTCTGGGGCCAACGTCCTGACTTTC	CASSSSSGANVLTF
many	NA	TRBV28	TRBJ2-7	TGTGCCAGCAGTTCGGCAGGGCTGTACGAGCAGTACTTC	CASSSAGLYEQYF
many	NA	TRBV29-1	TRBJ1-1	TGCAGCGTTGAAGGGGATAGCGATTCAAATACTGAAGCTTTCTTT	CSVEGDSDSNTEAFF
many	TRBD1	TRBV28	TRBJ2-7	TGTGCCAGCAGCACACCGGGACAGGGTCCCGACGAGCAGTACTTC	CASSTPGQGPDEQYF
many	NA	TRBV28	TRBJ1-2	TGTGCCAGCAGTACGGCCGAAGCTAACTATGGCTACACCTTC	CASSTAEANYGYTF
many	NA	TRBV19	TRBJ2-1	TGTGCCAGTAGTATAGGTGGGACGCTCTACAATGAGCAGTTCTTC	CASSIGGTLYNEQFF
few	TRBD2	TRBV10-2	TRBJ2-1	TGCGCCAGCAGTGACCACACTAGCGGGAGCGAGGATGAGCAGTTCTTC	CASSDHTSGSEDEQFF
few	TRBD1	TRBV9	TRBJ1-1	TGTGCCAGCAGCGCAACAGGGGGCGCAGGGACTGAAGCTTTCTTT	CASSATGGAGTEAFF
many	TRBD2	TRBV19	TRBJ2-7	TGTGCCACCGAACGAACTAGCGGGGGCGGCGAGCAGTACTTC	CATERTSGGGEQYF
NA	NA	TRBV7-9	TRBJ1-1	TGTGCCAGCAGCTTGGGGACGACAAACACTGAAGCTTTCTTT	CASSLGTTNTEAFF